This TCR beta chain was recorded in a study of OX40 agonist ivuxolimab in advanced cancers. Background on the study: Three patients, one with hepatocellular carcinoma and two with cutaneous melanoma, achieved partial responses.

The study sampled blood at baseline, cycle 4 day 1, and cycle 7 day 1. Trimming removed 4 bases from V and 2 bases from J; junction bases left unmatched: 4. This CDR3 has 14 residues. CDR1 SGHAT and CDR2 FQNNGV come from the germline V gene. Study-wide findings and caveats: Dosing at 0.1 to 3.0 mg/kg was accompanied by clonal expansion of CD4+ and CD8+ blood T cells by week 6. On average, CD8+ T cells showed a greater number of expanded clones than CD4+.

The repertoire was sequenced with immunoSEQ multiplex PCR; TCRdb's copy has only in-frame clones and lacks some. The repertoire holds around 95,000 clones, nearly 90% seen once, with roughly 0.15% in the top ten. Comments on this clone: The antigen is unknown.

The V gene is TRBV11-2, the J gene TRBJ2-5; TRBD2 matches 7 bases. The source material was CD4+ or CD8+ T cells sorted from blood, sampled in a trial of the OX40 agonist ivuxolimab. The clonotype was recovered from an adult with an advanced solid tumor such as melanoma, head and neck, liver or kidney cancer. The DNA for the CDR3 is TGTGCCAGCAGCTCGGGACTAATTCAAGAGACCCAGTACTTC. Amino acid sequence: CASSSGLIQETQYF.